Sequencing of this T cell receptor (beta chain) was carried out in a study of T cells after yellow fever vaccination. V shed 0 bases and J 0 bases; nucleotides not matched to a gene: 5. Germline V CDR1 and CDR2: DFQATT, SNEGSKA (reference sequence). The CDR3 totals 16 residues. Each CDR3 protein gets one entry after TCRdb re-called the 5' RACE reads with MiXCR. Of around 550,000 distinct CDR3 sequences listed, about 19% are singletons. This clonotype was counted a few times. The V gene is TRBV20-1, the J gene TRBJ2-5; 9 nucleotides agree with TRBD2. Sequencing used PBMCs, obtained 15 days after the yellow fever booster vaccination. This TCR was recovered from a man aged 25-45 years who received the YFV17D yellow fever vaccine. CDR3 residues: CSARDLSSGNQETQYF. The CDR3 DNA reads TGCAGTGCTAGAGATCTGTCTAGCGGGAACCAAGAGACCCAGTACTTC.